These 23 T cell receptor beta chains were sequenced from one sample in a study of identical twins. MiXCR was run by TCRdb on the 5' RACE reads, yielding one entry per CDR3 protein. The sample has 510,000 or so distinct CDR3 sequences; about 15% are singletons. These same records also appear under a second study, on yellow fever vaccine responses in identical twins.

Sequencing was carried out using CD4+ T cells sorted from blood. These receptors came from a woman in her late teens or twenties in good health.

The CDR3 spells CASRNTGLLNSPLHF. The CDR3 nucleotides are TGTGCCAGCAGAAATACGGGACTCCTAAATTCACCCCTCCACTTT. The chain recombines TRBV5-4 with TRBJ1-6; weak D call: TRBD1 (5 bases). The CDR3 is 15 amino acids. V lost 5 bases to trimming and J lost 7 bases, with 16 bases between them. CDR1 is SGHNT and CDR2 is YYREEE in the germline V gene (reference sequence).

This clonotype was seen many times. V gene TRBV15 combines with J gene TRBJ2-1; D uncertain. Germline assignment: CDR1 LNHNV and CDR2 YYDKDF (reference sequence). V lost 0 bases to trimming and J lost 3 bases, with 9 bases between them. The CDR3 consists of 15 residues. For the CDR3, the DNA is TGTGCCACCAGCAGAGATCTGGGGTTCTACAATGAGCAGTTCTTC. Residues: CATSRDLGFYNEQFF. Full variable domain (remainder filled in from reference TRBV15 and TRBJ2-1): DAMVIQNPRYQVTQFGKPVTLSCSQTLNHNVMYWYQQKSSQAPKLLFHYYDKDFNNEADTPDNFQSRRPNTSFCFLDIRSPGLGDTAMYLCATSRDLGFYNEQFFGPGTRLTVL.

The rearrangement joins TRBV7-9 to TRBJ2-1, with 10 bases aligning to TRBD2. Germline CDR1 reads SEHNR; CDR2 reads FQNEAQ (reference sequence). CDR3 length equals 16 residues. The junction had 3 bases not matched to a gene; V was cut back by 1 base and J by 3 bases. CDR3 nucleotide sequence: TGTGCCAGCAGCTTAGGGACTAGCGGCAACTACAATGAGCAGTTCTTC. The encoded protein is CASSLGTSGNYNEQFF.

The J gene is TRBJ2-6, the V gene TRBV19, with D possibly TRBD1 on 5 matching bases. The length of the CDR3 is 15 residues. Looked up from germline, CDR1 is LNHDA and CDR2 is SQIVND (reference sequence). V was cut by 7 bases and J by 0 bases, with 10 bases left in between. CDR3 coding DNA: TGTGCCAGTACCGGTGGGGCCTCTGGGGCCAACGTCCTGACTTTC. Amino acids: CASTGGASGANVLTF.

This clonotype was observed a few times. The V gene is TRBV5-1, the J gene TRBJ2-3, with 11 bases matching TRBD2. This CDR3 spans 21 amino acids. With 4 bases clipped from V and 4 bases from J, the junction kept 23 bases outside the gene matches. Germline CDR1 SGHRS, CDR2 YFSETQ. DNA of the CDR3: TGCGCCAGCAGCCCGGGTGTTATGGGACTAGCGGTTTGGTCACCGTCAGATACGCAGTATTTT. Amino acid sequence: CASSPGVMGLAVWSPSDTQYF. The variable domain in full, completed from reference TRBV5-1 and TRBJ2-3, reads KAGVTQTPRYLIKTRGQQVTLSCSPISGHRSVSWYQQTPGQGLQFLFEYFSETQRNKGNFPGRFSGRQFSNSRSEMNVSTLELGDSALYLCASSPGVMGLAVWSPSDTQYFGPGTRLTVL.

This clonotype was seen ten or more times. This chain links TRBV12-3 or TRBV12-4 with TRBJ2-2, with D unresolved. Trimming left V 1 base short and J 1 base short, with 7 bases between. CDR3 size: 15 residues. The CDR3 loop reads CASSLDRVNTGELFF. In DNA form, the CDR3 reads TGTGCCAGCAGTTTAGATCGGGTGAACACCGGGGAGCTGTTTTTT.

V is TRBV14 and J is TRBJ2-2; TRBD2 matches 7 bases. CDR1 and CDR2 from the germline V gene are SGHDN and FVKESK. The CDR3 runs to 18 residues. V shed 1 base, J shed 4 bases, and the junction held 12 bases outside the gene matches. CDR3 sequence (DNA): TGTGCCAGCAGCCAAGTTGGGGCTTCTTTAGCGGGCACCGGGGAGCTGTTTTTT. Amino acid sequence: CASSQVGASLAGTGELFF.

V is TRBV11-2 and J is TRBJ2-5, with D perhaps matching TRBD1 (5 bases). In germline, CDR1 is SGHAT, CDR2 FQNNGV. This CDR3 has 13 residues. V was cut by 5 bases and J by 5 bases, with 12 bases left in between. The CDR3 nucleotides are TGTGCCAGCAGCCCCCCTAACAGGGAGACCCAGTACTTC. It yields the protein CASSPPNRETQYF.

The chain is built from TRBV12-3 or TRBV12-4 and TRBJ1-5; D is uncertain. The length of the CDR3 is 13 residues. The CDR3 DNA follows: TGTGCGACGTCCCTAGAGGGAAATCAGCCCCAGCATTTT. It yields the protein CATSLEGNQPQHF.

The chain has TRBV11-2 and TRBJ1-1; the D is unclear. Germline values: CDR1 SGHAT, CDR2 FQNNGV. The CDR3 is made up of 15 amino acids. Trimming left V 0 bases short and J 0 bases short, with 8 bases between. The CDR3 protein is CASSLDVGLNTEAFF. In DNA form, the CDR3 reads TGTGCCAGCAGCTTAGATGTGGGATTGAACACTGAAGCTTTCTTT.

This clonotype was detected a few times. The chain recombines TRBV7-8 with TRBJ2-7, with TRBD2 identical over 7 bases. Germline loops: CDR1 SGHVS, CDR2 FQNEAQ. Trimming at V came to 4 bases and at J to 3 bases, leaving 9 bases not matched to a gene. The CDR3 runs 15 residues. CDR3 protein: CASSSRPGLSYEQYF. The CDR3 bases are TGTGCCAGCAGCTCCCGGCCGGGACTAAGCTACGAGCAGTACTTC.

This chain connects TRBV7-2 to TRBJ2-4; 7 bases map to TRBD2. V was pared by 5 bases and J by 7 bases, with 8 bases of the junction left unmatched. Germline loops: CDR1 SGHTA, CDR2 FQGNSA. The CDR3 covers 14 residues. The CDR3 nucleotides read TGTGCCAGCAGCGGGCCAGGGCGGGGGAACATTCAGTACTTC. Translation: CASSGPGRGNIQYF.

This clonotype was detected a few times. The J gene is TRBJ2-1, the V gene TRBV7-7, with D tentatively TRBD1 (6 bases). This CDR3 spans 16 amino acids. Germline V CDR1 and CDR2: SSHAT, FNYEAQ (reference sequence). The ends were cut back, 1 base at V and 2 bases at J, with 12 bases in the middle. The CDR3 sequence: CASSLVGGAPYNEQFF. For the CDR3, the DNA is TGTGCCAGCAGCTTAGTAGGGGGAGCCCCCTACAATGAGCAGTTCTTC.

The V gene is TRBV12-3 or TRBV12-4, the J gene TRBJ2-1; 12 bases are a match to TRBD2. V dropped 4 bases and J dropped 7; count of bases not matched to a gene: 5. The CDR3 has 15 amino acids. In DNA, the CDR3 is TGTGCCAGCAGTTCCTCCGGACTAGCGGGGAATGAGCAGTTCTTC. Translating it yields CASSSSGLAGNEQFF.

This clonotype was recorded a few times. The chain is built from TRBV20-1 and TRBJ2-3; TRBD2 is a possible D gene (5 bases). Deletions cut 8 bases from V and 3 bases from J, with 12 bases between. The germline V gene encodes CDR1 DFQATT and CDR2 SNEGSKA (reference sequence). The CDR3 length is 12 residues. CDR3 DNA: TGCAGTCCGAACCCGGGGACAGATACGCAGTATTTT. It yields the protein CSPNPGTDTQYF.

The CDR3 DNA follows: TGTGCCAGCAGGCAAGACTACAGTGATAACTATGGCTACACCTTC. Translating gives CASRQDYSDNYGYTF. The rearrangement links TRBV6-1 to TRBJ1-2; no clear D gene. The CDR3 length is 15 residues. The V and J ends lost 6 bases and 1 base respectively, with 15 bases between them. Germline CDR1 and CDR2: MNHNS and SASEGT.

This clonotype was counted a few times. The V and J genes are TRBV12-3 or TRBV12-4 and TRBJ1-4; D is unclear. The CDR3 runs to 15 residues. Trimming took off 2 bases at V and 0 bases at J, with 7 bases between the two ends. The CDR3 protein is CASSLWAATNEKLFF. CDR3 coding DNA: TGTGCCAGCAGTTTATGGGCAGCAACTAATGAAAAACTGTTTTTT.

In this sample, this clonotype turned up a few times. The chain couples TRBV29-1 to TRBJ2-1; weak D call: TRBD2 (5 bases). The CDR3 totals 14 residues. V lost 5 bases and J lost 0, with 11 bases in between. Germline V gives CDR1 SQVTM, CDR2 ANQGSEA. CDR3 region: CSVRPGSSYNEQFF. CDR3 DNA: TGCAGCGTTCGACCGGGGTCCTCCTACAATGAGCAGTTCTTC.

The chain combines TRBV7-6 with TRBJ2-3, with 12 bases that match TRBD2. Germline CDR1 reads SGHVS; CDR2 reads FNYEAQ. V shed 0 bases, J shed 1 base, and the junction held 5 bases outside the gene matches. This CDR3 has 18 amino acids. CDR3 bases: TGTGCCAGCAGCTTAGCAGCTAGCGGGGGGGCCGGCACAGATACGCAGTATTTT. It is translated as CASSLAASGGAGTDTQYF.

The chain has TRBV7-6 and TRBJ2-5; the D is unclear. The CDR3 consists of 14 residues. Trimming cost V 0 bases and J 1 base, with 6 bases left between them. Per germline, CDR1 SGHVS and CDR2 FNYEAQ. The CDR3 coding sequence is TGTGCCAGCAGCTTAGCGCTTAGCCAAGAGACCCAGTACTTC. Translation: CASSLALSQETQYF.

This clonotype turned up a few times. The chain is built from TRBV11-1 and TRBJ2-5; D might be TRBD2 (5 bases). The CDR3 contains 18 residues. Germline values: CDR1 SGHAT, CDR2 FQDESV (reference sequence). With 6 bases removed from V and 3 bases from J, the gap between germline ends came to 26 bases. CDR3: CASRPAPGSPRNEETQYF. The CDR3, as DNA: TGTGCCAGCAGGCCAGCCCCGGGATCACCCCGAAATGAAGAGACCCAGTACTTC.

This clonotype was seen only once. The chain recombines TRBV6-2 or TRBV6-3 with TRBJ2-4, with D possibly being TRBD1 (6 bases). V was trimmed by 6 bases and J by 0 bases, leaving 15 bases between them. The CDR3 runs 16 residues. The germline gives CDR1 MNHEY, CDR2 SVGEGT. CDR3 in DNA: TGTGCCAGCAGAGACCTGGACAGCTTAGCCAAAAACATTCAGTACTTC. Amino acids: CASRDLDSLAKNIQYF.

This clonotype occurred a few times. CDR3 region: CASSLGPNGVYEQFF. The CDR3 region has the DNA TGCGCCAGCAGCTTGGGCCCCAACGGGGTTTATGAGCAGTTCTTC. The V call is TRBV5-1, the J call TRBJ2-1, with D maybe TRBD2 (5 bases). The CDR3 consists of 15 residues. Germline V gene data show CDR1 as SGHRS and CDR2 as YFSETQ. The V end lost 0 bases, the J end lost 8 bases, and 15 bases lay between the germline ends.